Listed below are T cell receptor beta chains from one sample, sequenced in a study of beta chain features in type 1 diabetes. Generated by immunoSEQ multiplex PCR, the TCRdb table keeps only in-frame clones and is missing some. The table records approximately 260,000 clones, roughly 20% of them present only once. The source material was naive CD4+ T cells from blood. These receptors were collected from a woman aged 35 to 49 with type 1 diabetes. CDR3s include the opening cysteine and the closing phenylalanine or tryptophan. Fields, in order: J gene, D gene, clone size, V gene, CDR3 DNA, CDR3 protein. A D gene is named only where the DNA matches it firmly. Part of the rows lack a size; the others show once, few, many or a class for expanded clones.

TRBJ2-5,NA,NA,TRBV19,TGTGCCAGTAGTATGTCAGGGACCCAGTACTTC,CASSMSGTQYF
TRBJ2-4,NA,few,TRBV25-1,TGTGCCAGCAGTGCACAGGGAACGAAGGCCAAAAACATTCAGTACTTC,CASSAQGTKAKNIQYF
TRBJ2-1,TRBD2,NA,TRBV30,TGTGCCTGGATGGGCGTCCTTTCGCGGGAGGTGCGTGAGCAGTTCTTC,CAWMGVLSREVREQFF
TRBJ1-5,NA,few,TRBV27,TGTGCCAGCAGTCCCACCCGAGATCAGCCCCAGCATTTT,CASSPTRDQPQHF
TRBJ2-1,TRBD2,NA,TRBV14,TGTGCCAGCAGCCTCTGGGGGGAGGGCCGTAATGAGCAGTTCTTC,CASSLWGEGRNEQFF
TRBJ2-3,TRBD2,NA,TRBV2,TGTGCCAGCAGCGGAGGGTGGCAGGGAGGGACAGATACGCAGTATTTT,CASSGGWQGGTDTQYF
TRBJ2-1,TRBD1,few,TRBV4-3,TGCGCCAGCAGCCAAGCAGGGGGCCCCTACAATGAGCAGTTCTTC,CASSQAGGPYNEQFF
TRBJ1-2,NA,few,TRBV4-1,TGCGCCAGCAGCCAAGATGAGGGCAGTTGGAACTATGGCTACACCTTC,CASSQDEGSWNYGYTF
TRBJ2-5,NA,NA,TRBV2,TGTGCCAGCAGTGAAAGTCAGAAAGAGACCCAGTACTTC,CASSESQKETQYF
TRBJ2-7,NA,NA,TRBV28,TGTGCCAGCAGTTTGGTTGGGCAGTCCTACGAGCAGTACTTC,CASSLVGQSYEQYF